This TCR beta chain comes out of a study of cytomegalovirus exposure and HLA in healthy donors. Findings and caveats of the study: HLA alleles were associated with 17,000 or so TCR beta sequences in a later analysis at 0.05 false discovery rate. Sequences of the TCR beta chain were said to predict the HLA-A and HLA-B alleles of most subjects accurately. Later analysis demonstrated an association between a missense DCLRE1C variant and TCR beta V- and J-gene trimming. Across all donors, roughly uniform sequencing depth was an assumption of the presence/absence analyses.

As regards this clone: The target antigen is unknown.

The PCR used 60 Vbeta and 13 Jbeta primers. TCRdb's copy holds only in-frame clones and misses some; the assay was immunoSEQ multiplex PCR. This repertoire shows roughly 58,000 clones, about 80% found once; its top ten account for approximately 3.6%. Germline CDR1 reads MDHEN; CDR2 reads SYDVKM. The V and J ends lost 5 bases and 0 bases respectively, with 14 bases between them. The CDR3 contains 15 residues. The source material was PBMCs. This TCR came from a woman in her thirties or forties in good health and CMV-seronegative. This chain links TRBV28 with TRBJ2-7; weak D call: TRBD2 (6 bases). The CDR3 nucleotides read TGTGCCAGCAGTCTCGGGAGCGCAAGCTCCTACGAGCAGTACTTC. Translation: CASSLGSASSYEQYF.